These 21 T cell receptor beta chains were all obtained from the same sample, sequenced in a study of OX40 agonist ivuxolimab in advanced cancers. The protocol was immunoSEQ multiplex PCR, while the TCRdb copy is restricted to in-frame clones and leaves out a portion. This table has tens of thousands of clones, approximately 91% appearing once. Here the sequenced sample was CD4+ or CD8+ T cells sorted from blood, taken in a trial of the OX40 agonist ivuxolimab. These TCRs come from an adult with an advanced solid tumor such as melanoma, head and neck, liver or kidney cancer.

The chain carries TRBV30 and TRBJ2-5; 10 bases agree with TRBD2. V trimming: 5 bases; J trimming: 4 bases; junction bases outside the gene matches: 10. CDR1 is GTSNPN and CDR2 is SVGIG in the germline V gene (reference sequence). There are 15 residues in the CDR3. As DNA, the CDR3 is TGTGCCTGGGAAGGAGCTAGCGGGAGCGGAGAGACCCAGTACTTC. Translation: CAWEGASGSGETQYF.

V usage is TRBV19 and J usage is TRBJ2-7, with 11 bases fitting TRBD1. Germline CDR1 reads LNHDA; CDR2 reads SQIVND (reference sequence). The CDR3 has 16 residues. V was pared by 0 bases and J by 3 bases, with 4 bases of the junction left unmatched. This CDR3 is CASSIDAGTGGYEQYF. CDR3 DNA sequence: TGTGCCAGTAGTATAGACGCTGGGACAGGGGGCTACGAGCAGTACTTC. The whole variable domain, filled in from reference TRBV19 and TRBJ2-7, reads DGGITQSPKYLFRKEGQNVTLSCEQNLNHDAMYWYRQDPGQGLRLIYYSQIVNDFQKGDIAEGYSVSREKKESFPLTVTSAQKNPTAFYLCASSIDAGTGGYEQYFGPGTRLTVT.

Turning to this clone: Other DNA variants within this sample encode the same CDR3. This chain joins TRBV11-2 and TRBJ1-5; a possible D gene is TRBD1 (6 bases). Germline V gene lookup returns CDR1 SGHAT and CDR2 FQNNGV. This CDR3 comprises 14 residues. The ends were cut back, 1 base at V and 2 bases at J, with 6 bases in the middle. The chain's CDR3 is CASSLAGGNQPQHF. In DNA form, the CDR3 reads TGTGCCAGCAGCTTAGCAGGGGGCAATCAGCCCCAGCATTTT.

The gene calls are TRBV27 and TRBJ1-6, with TRBD1 as a possible D gene (5 bases). The germline V gene has CDR1 MNHEY and CDR2 SMNVEV (reference sequence). Trimming shortened V by 6 bases and J by 10 bases, and 13 bases separated the two germline ends. The CDR3 runs to 13 residues. CDR3 in DNA: TGTGCCAGCAGAGCAGGGCGTCGGTCACCCCTCCACTTT. Translated, it gives CASRAGRRSPLHF.

V usage is TRBV19 and J usage is TRBJ1-5, with unresolved D. Per the germline V gene, CDR1 is LNHDA and CDR2 is SQIVND (reference sequence). Deletions cut 7 bases from V and 0 bases from J, with 7 bases between. The CDR3 has 13 amino acids. In DNA, the CDR3 is TGTGCCAGTAAGTTAAATAGCAATCAGCCCCAGCATTTT. It encodes CASKLNSNQPQHF.

This clone showed up just a few times. V and J are TRBV6-1 and TRBJ1-5; 7 bases are shared with TRBD1. Per germline, CDR1 MNHNS and CDR2 SASEGT. The CDR3 is 14 residues long. V shed 9 bases and J 3 bases; nucleotides not matched to a gene: 8. The CDR3 sequence is CASLETGINQPQHF. The CDR3 DNA is TGTGCCAGTCTAGAGACAGGGATCAATCAGCCCCAGCATTTT.

The chain employs TRBV6-5 and TRBJ1-6; the D is unclear. Germline V gives CDR1 MNHEY, CDR2 SVGAGI. The germline V and J ends were trimmed by 5 bases and 10 bases, with 9 bases remaining between them. This CDR3 region has 12 residues. The CDR3 here is CASSGIGSPLHF. The CDR3 nucleotides read TGTGCCAGCAGTGGGATCGGCTCACCCCTCCACTTT.

The gene calls are TRBV5-1 and TRBJ2-3; 14 nucleotides align to TRBD2. J was trimmed by 8 bases and V by 4 bases; bases with no gene match: 6. This CDR3 is built from 15 residues. Germline V CDR1 and CDR2: SGHRS, YFSETQ. The DNA for the CDR3 is TGCGCCAGCAGCCAAGGGACTAGCGGGAGACTTACGCAGTATTTT. Its translation is CASSQGTSGRLTQYF.

This chain connects TRBV5-1 to TRBJ2-2; D is undetermined. Germline values: CDR1 SGHRS, CDR2 YFSETQ. The germline V and J ends were trimmed by 1 base and 4 bases, with 11 bases remaining between them. The CDR3 loop spans 15 amino acids. This CDR3 reads CASSLIAASTGELFF. In nucleotides, the CDR3 is TGCGCCAGCAGCTTGATTGCGGCGTCCACCGGGGAGCTGTTTTTT.

The chain joins TRBV30 to TRBJ1-5, with 8 positions matching TRBD1. V trimming: 2 bases; J trimming: 6 bases; junction bases outside the gene matches: 9. This CDR3 is 15 amino acids long. Germline V lookup: CDR1 GTSNPN, CDR2 SVGIG (reference sequence). The CDR3 DNA reads TGTGCCTGGAGTTTAGGACAGGGATCCGGTCAGCCCCAGCATTTT. Its translation is CAWSLGQGSGQPQHF.

V is TRBV29-1 and J is TRBJ2-3; TRBD2 might be the D (6 bases). Germline lookup yields CDR1 SQVTM and CDR2 ANQGSEA. V was trimmed by 4 bases and J by 4 bases, leaving 15 bases between them. The CDR3 is 14 amino acids. The DNA for the CDR3 is TGCAGCGTTGGGGGGACGGGAGTGGCAGATACGCAGTATTTT. This translates into CSVGGTGVADTQYF.

This chain links TRBV6-5 with TRBJ2-2; tentative D call: TRBD2 (6 bases). Per the germline V gene, CDR1 is MNHEY and CDR2 is SVGAGI. The CDR3 extends over 14 amino acids. Trimming left V 6 bases short and J 1 base short, with 9 bases between. The DNA for the CDR3 is TGTGCCAGCAGGCAAGCGGGGAACACCGGGGAGCTGTTTTTT. Its protein product is CASRQAGNTGELFF.

This chain connects TRBV11-2 to TRBJ2-5; unclear D gene. Trimming stripped 1 base from V and 5 bases from J, with 8 bases between. This CDR3 region has 13 residues. Germline V gene lookup returns CDR1 SGHAT and CDR2 FQNNGV. CDR3 sequence (DNA): TGTGCCAGCAGCTTAGGGGGATTTGAGACCCAGTACTTC. Translated: CASSLGGFETQYF.

This chain connects TRBV10-3 to TRBJ1-5; TRBD1 is a possible D gene (6 bases). The CDR3 extends over 17 amino acids. Germline V lookup: CDR1 ENHRY, CDR2 SYGVKD. V was pared by 0 bases and J by 0 bases, with 12 bases between. The CDR3 is CAISESGTRYSNQPQHF. CDR3 in DNA: TGTGCCATCAGTGAGTCGGGGACACGCTATAGCAATCAGCCCCAGCATTTT.

This chain uses TRBV11-3 with TRBJ2-2; 9 nucleotides agree with TRBD1. CDR1 and CDR2 from the germline V gene are SGHNT and YENEEA. This CDR3 has 15 residues. V dropped 4 bases and J dropped 8; count of bases not matched to a gene: 8. The CDR3 sequence: CASSSGQGPGGELFF. CDR3 sequence (DNA): TGTGCCAGCAGCTCGGGACAGGGACCTGGAGGGGAGCTGTTTTTT.

This clone was recorded a few times. J is TRBJ1-1 and V is TRBV27; no firm D call. The CDR3 loop spans 14 amino acids. Germline CDR1 and CDR2: MNHEY and SMNVEV (reference sequence). V was cut by 5 bases and J by 4 bases, with 14 bases left in between. The CDR3 here is CASSQSGEGTEAFF. The CDR3 coding sequence is TGTGCCAGCAGTCAATCCGGGGAGGGCACTGAAGCTTTCTTT.

This clone has just one count. CDR3 loop: CASSENILLAGDSNEQFF. The CDR3 DNA follows: TGTGCCAGCAGCGAAAATATCCTACTAGCGGGAGATTCTAATGAGCAGTTCTTC. J is TRBJ2-1 and V is TRBV11-3; 11 nucleotides line up with TRBD2. V gave up 5 bases and J gave up 7 bases; unmatched junction bases: 16. Germline V CDR1 and CDR2: SGHNT, YENEEA. The CDR3 is 18 residues long.

There are a few counts of this clone. The chain employs TRBV30 and TRBJ2-3; D not resolved. Trimming took off 0 bases at V and 4 bases at J, with 11 bases between the two ends. CDR1 and CDR2 (germline): GTSNPN, SVGIG (reference sequence). This CDR3 region has 14 residues. The CDR3 loop reads CAWSVLVGPDTQYF. In DNA, the CDR3 is TGTGCCTGGAGTGTACTGGTGGGCCCAGATACGCAGTATTTT.

V usage is TRBV5-1 and J usage is TRBJ2-5; possible D gene TRBD2, 5 bases. V lost 3 bases to trimming and J lost 0 bases, with 6 bases between them. Germline V lookup: CDR1 SGHRS, CDR2 YFSETQ. This CDR3 is 13 amino acids long. CDR3 in amino acids: CASSSGYQETQYF. In nucleotides, the CDR3 is TGCGCCAGCAGCTCGGGATACCAAGAGACCCAGTACTTC.

This chain uses TRBV21-1 with TRBJ1-1. TRBV21-1 is assigned pseudogene status. This CDR3 has 14 amino acids. CDR3 coding DNA: TGTGCCAGCCGCTTTGGGTTCGGGGACACTGAAGCTTTCTTT. Translation: CASRFGFGDTEAFF.

This chain uses TRBV7-7 with TRBJ2-1, with D perhaps matching TRBD2 (6 bases). Trimming removed 2 bases at V and 0 bases at J, with 17 bases between. The CDR3 runs 18 residues. Germline V gene data show CDR1 as SSHAT and CDR2 as FNYEAQ (reference sequence). The CDR3 reads CASSLNPAGGLSYNEQFF. CDR3 sequence (DNA): TGTGCCAGCAGCTTAAATCCAGCGGGCGGACTCTCCTACAATGAGCAGTTCTTC.